What follows are 16 T cell receptor beta chains derived from one specimen sequenced in a study of neurological immune-mediated disorders. TCRdb reprocessed the 5' RACE reads via MiXCR and lists one record per CDR3 protein. Of about 39,000 distinct CDR3 sequences listed, around 7% were seen once; the top ten hold approximately 5.3%. The sequenced material came from CD4+ T cells from blood. The receptors stem from a man aged 45 to 65 in good health.

This chain connects TRBV19 to TRBJ1-2, with D unclear. The V gene's germline CDR1 is LNHDA and CDR2 SQIVND (reference sequence). The V and J ends lost 6 bases and 4 bases respectively, with 6 bases between them. This CDR3 is 11 amino acids long. The CDR3, as DNA: TGTGCCAGTAGCTTCTCCTATGGCTACACCTTC. Translation gives CASSFSYGYTF.

This clonotype was recorded many times. As DNA, the CDR3 is TGCAGTGCTAGAGACCCGTCGGGTAACTACAATGAGCAGTTCTTC. It codes for CSARDPSGNYNEQFF. The J gene is TRBJ2-1, the V gene TRBV20-1, with D unresolved. The CDR3 loop spans 15 amino acids. Germline CDR1 and CDR2: DFQATT and SNEGSKA (reference sequence). With 0 bases removed from V and 3 bases from J, the gap between germline ends came to 12 bases.

This clonotype occurred many times. The V gene is TRBV12-3 or TRBV12-4, the J gene TRBJ2-4; D gene uncertain. The CDR3 is made up of 14 amino acids. The ends were cut back, 1 base at V and 1 base at J, with 5 bases in the middle. The CDR3 sequence: CASSLGVAKNIQYF. CDR3 DNA sequence: TGTGCCAGCAGTTTAGGGGTGGCCAAAAACATTCAGTACTTC.

The CDR3 here is CASSMTGAGNEQFF. In DNA form, the CDR3 reads TGCGCCAGCAGCATGACAGGGGCGGGAAATGAGCAGTTCTTC. V gene TRBV5-1 combines with J gene TRBJ2-1; 8 nucleotides line up with TRBD1. V lost 4 bases and J lost 7; bases outside the gene matches: 7. Germline loops: CDR1 SGHRS, CDR2 YFSETQ. The length of the CDR3 is 14 residues.

This clonotype came up many times. The V and J genes are TRBV5-1 and TRBJ2-2; TRBD1 or TRBD2 may be the D gene (5 bases each). The CDR3 consists of 13 residues. V was shortened by 4 bases and J by 7 bases, with 11 bases between the two germline ends. CDR1 is SGHRS, CDR2 YFSETQ, per germline. CDR3 DNA: TGCGCCAGCAGCCCGGGGACCGGCGGGGAGCTGTTTTTT. Residues: CASSPGTGGELFF.

This clonotype was counted ten times or more. The CDR3 spells CSASPRMVGGYTF. In DNA, the CDR3 is TGCAGTGCTAGTCCCCGCATGGTTGGGGGCTACACCTTC. This sequence joins TRBV20-1 and TRBJ1-2; D is ambiguous. Germline V CDR1 and CDR2: DFQATT, SNEGSKA (reference sequence). The CDR3 is made up of 13 amino acids. Trimming removed 3 bases from V and 8 bases from J, with 16 bases in between.

This clonotype was observed at least ten times. The chain carries TRBV14 and TRBJ2-7; tentatively, D is TRBD2 (5 bases). The CDR3 contains 13 residues. Germline-derived CDR1 and CDR2 are SGHDN and FVKESK. The germline V and J ends were trimmed by 1 base and 6 bases, with 10 bases remaining between them. The CDR3 spells CASSQVLAFEQYF. The CDR3 DNA follows: TGTGCCAGCAGCCAAGTGTTAGCGTTCGAGCAGTACTTC.

This clonotype was seen many times. This rearrangement joins TRBV20-1 to TRBJ2-7; 13 bases agree with TRBD2. Germline values: CDR1 DFQATT, CDR2 SNEGSKA (reference sequence). Losses at the gene ends were 1 base for V and 2 bases for J; bases not matched to a gene: 5. CDR3 length: 16 amino acids. As DNA, the CDR3 is TGCAGTGCTAGAGGTACTAGCGGGAGGGCCACCTACGAGCAGTACTTC. It is translated as CSARGTSGRATYEQYF.

V usage is TRBV7-2 and J usage is TRBJ2-3; D is undetermined. The CDR3 spans 13 residues. Germline CDR1 SGHTA, CDR2 FQGNSA. The V gene lost 4 bases and the J gene lost 9 bases, with 14 bases spanning the gap. The CDR3 nucleotides are TGTGCCAGCAGCTCGGGCGAGGTGGGAACGCAGTATTTT. Protein sequence: CASSSGEVGTQYF.

This clonotype appeared many times. The chain is built from TRBV30 and TRBJ2-7; 10 bases align to TRBD1. The CDR3 loop spans 14 amino acids. Germline values: CDR1 GTSNPN, CDR2 SVGIG (reference sequence). Unmatched junction bases numbered 4, after V lost 3 bases and J lost 2 bases. The CDR3, as DNA: TGTGCCTGGAGCCGGGACAGGGGCACCTACGAGCAGTACTTC. It is translated as CAWSRDRGTYEQYF.

This clonotype was seen at least ten times. The genes are TRBV6-5 and TRBJ2-3, with D possibly matching TRBD2 (6 bases). Trimming took 2 bases from V and 11 from J, leaving 14 bases between them. The CDR3 covers 13 residues. Per germline, CDR1 MNHEY and CDR2 SVGAGI. The CDR3 DNA reads TGTGCCAGCAGTTACCCGACCCGGGAGAGGCAGTATTTT. As protein: CASSYPTRERQYF.

This clonotype appeared many times. The chain recombines TRBV6-5 with TRBJ2-7, with D perhaps matching TRBD1 or TRBD2 (6 bases each). Germline CDR1 MNHEY, CDR2 SVGAGI. V shed 6 bases and J shed 1 base, with 16 bases lying between them. This CDR3 contains 15 residues. The CDR3 nucleotides read TGTGCCAGCAGGGGCGGGGACATTAGTTCCTACGAGCAGTACTTC. Protein sequence: CASRGGDISSYEQYF.

There are many counts of this clonotype. This chain joins TRBV7-2 and TRBJ2-5; TRBD2 is a possible D gene (6 bases). The CDR3 runs to 11 residues. V lost 5 bases to trimming and J lost 10 bases, with 11 bases between them. Germline CDR1 SGHTA, CDR2 FQGNSA. CDR3 sequence reads: CASSPGGVQYF. In DNA, the CDR3 is TGTGCCAGCAGCCCCGGGGGTGTCCAGTACTTC.

This clonotype was seen many times. This chain uses TRBV12-3 or TRBV12-4 with TRBJ2-3; the D gene is possibly TRBD1 (6 bases). Trimming removed 6 bases at V and 1 base at J, with 8 bases between. This CDR3 contains 13 residues. CDR3 protein: CASRGQRTDTQYF. The CDR3 DNA reads as TGTGCCAGCAGGGGACAACGCACAGATACGCAGTATTTT.

This clonotype was picked up many times. The chain carries TRBV7-2 and TRBJ1-4; D gene uncertain. Germline V CDR1 and CDR2: SGHTA, FQGNSA. The V and J ends lost 0 bases and 3 bases respectively, with 8 bases between them. CDR3 length: 15 residues. The CDR3 spells CASSLAAGSNEKLFF. The CDR3 bases are TGTGCCAGCAGCTTAGCGGCGGGATCTAATGAAAAACTGTTTTTT.

This clonotype occurred many times. This sequence joins TRBV20-1 and TRBJ2-1; D uncertain. From germline, CDR1 is DFQATT and CDR2 SNEGSKA (reference sequence). The CDR3 loop spans 10 amino acids. V was trimmed by 3 bases and J by 5 bases, leaving 2 bases between them. CDR3 in amino acids: CSASDNEQFF. CDR3 sequence (DNA): TGCAGTGCTAGTGACAATGAGCAGTTCTTC.